This is a list of T cell receptor beta chains from one sample in a study of memory CD4+ T cells and cytomegalovirus serostatus. The method was immunoSEQ multiplex PCR; TCRdb's version includes in-frame clones alone and lacks a portion of them. Of approximately 44,000 clones in the sample, over 65% were seen once. Sequencing used memory CD4+ T cells from blood. The receptors here all came from an adult in good health and CMV-seronegative. Both conserved end residues are part of each CDR3.

cdr3_aa: CATRQGDSADTQYF
v_call: TRBV11-3

cdr3_aa: CASSVDGASNEKLFF
v_call: TRBV9

cdr3_aa: CASGTGQFNQPQHF
v_call: TRBV6-6

cdr3_aa: CASSKGQGALPYEQYF
v_call: TRBV11-3

cdr3_aa: CASSHGVDRPYSNQPQHF
v_call: TRBV14

cdr3_aa: CSVGEGMNTEAFF
v_call: TRBV29-1

cdr3_aa: CAIRSGTDTQYF
v_call: TRBV10-3

cdr3_aa: CASSRTGGGGSTEAFF
v_call: TRBV19

cdr3_aa: CASSSLGFWDTEAFF
v_call: TRBV5-8

cdr3_aa: CASSSSRGLSGYTF
v_call: TRBV14

cdr3_aa: CASSPDSLNYGYTF
v_call: TRBV18

cdr3_aa: CASTLGYEQYF
v_call: TRBV28

cdr3_aa: CASSPNPGQSGSPLHF
v_call: TRBV18

cdr3_aa: CASSLEQYADSPLHF
v_call: TRBV5-6

cdr3_aa: CASSLTLRSETQYF
v_call: TRBV7-8

cdr3_aa: CASNNQLNTEAFF
v_call: TRBV28

cdr3_aa: CASSLTGSGYTF
v_call: TRBV28

cdr3_aa: CASSLIAGGYNEQFF
v_call: TRBV6-4

cdr3_aa: CASSLYRGEDDGETQYF
v_call: TRBV7-9

cdr3_aa: CSSRGRGTGELFF
v_call: TRBV29-1

cdr3_aa: CASSWRGRRATNTEAFF
v_call: TRBV5-6

cdr3_aa: CASSSERTSGGSDTQYF
v_call: TRBV7-9

cdr3_aa: CASSDGRDQPQHF
v_call: TRBV6-4

cdr3_aa: CASSSRRGSYNSPLHF
v_call: TRBV27

cdr3_aa: CASSLRTDPGNTIYF
v_call: TRBV28

cdr3_aa: CASSVENFYNSPLHF
v_call: TRBV2

cdr3_aa: CASSPRVNTEAFF
v_call: TRBV6-5

cdr3_aa: CASSLDPGGRADYGYTF
v_call: TRBV11-3

cdr3_aa: CASSLGGRQILTF
v_call: TRBV5-6

cdr3_aa: CASSISYEQYF
v_call: TRBV11-2

cdr3_aa: CASSGRRGGFYTQYF
v_call: TRBV11-3

cdr3_aa: CASRWGNPTLSGANVLTF
v_call: TRBV28

cdr3_aa: CASSLAWTSGGLSTDTQYF
v_call: TRBV5-1

cdr3_aa: CASSPGAEETQYF
v_call: TRBV28

cdr3_aa: CASIGGARRGYTF
v_call: TRBV28

cdr3_aa: CASSFRRTSTDTQYF
v_call: TRBV11-1

cdr3_aa: CATRIGGRLFF
v_call: TRBV28

cdr3_aa: CASSRGQGAKETQYF
v_call: TRBV7-7

cdr3_aa: CASSRGGTGNTIYF
v_call: TRBV7-2

cdr3_aa: CASSSDGPLNTGELFF
v_call: TRBV5-6

cdr3_aa: CASSWGQETQYF
v_call: TRBV25-1

cdr3_aa: CASRGTGPNQPQHF
v_call: TRBV2

cdr3_aa: CASSYGGGSNQPQHF
v_call: TRBV5-1

cdr3_aa: CAWSFAGNTIYF
v_call: TRBV30

cdr3_aa: CASSSRQESTTQYF
v_call: TRBV5-4

cdr3_aa: CASRGGDGETQYF
v_call: TRBV27

cdr3_aa: CASSLTGGPWNEQFF
v_call: TRBV11-2

cdr3_aa: CASSLRFPESYEQYF
v_call: TRBV27

cdr3_aa: CASSLPTSGGGQFF
v_call: TRBV10-2

cdr3_aa: CASSPHGQGITEAFF
v_call: TRBV28

cdr3_aa: CASSYLQGSSGNTIYF
v_call: TRBV6-5